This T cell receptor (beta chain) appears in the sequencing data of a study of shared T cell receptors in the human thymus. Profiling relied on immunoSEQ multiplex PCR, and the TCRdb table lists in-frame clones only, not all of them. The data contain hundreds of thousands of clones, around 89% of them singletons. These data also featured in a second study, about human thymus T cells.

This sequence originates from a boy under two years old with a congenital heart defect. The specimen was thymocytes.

CDR3 in amino acids: CASSLPSGKDQETQYF. The CDR3 DNA reads TGTGCCAGCAGCTTACCTAGCGGGAAAGACCAAGAGACCCAGTACTTC. V gene TRBV11-3 combines with J gene TRBJ2-5; 9 nucleotides line up with TRBD2. Germline assignment: CDR1 SGHNT and CDR2 YENEEA. The CDR3 length is 16 residues. After removal of 2 bases from V and 0 bases from J, the junction contained 4 bases not matched to a gene.